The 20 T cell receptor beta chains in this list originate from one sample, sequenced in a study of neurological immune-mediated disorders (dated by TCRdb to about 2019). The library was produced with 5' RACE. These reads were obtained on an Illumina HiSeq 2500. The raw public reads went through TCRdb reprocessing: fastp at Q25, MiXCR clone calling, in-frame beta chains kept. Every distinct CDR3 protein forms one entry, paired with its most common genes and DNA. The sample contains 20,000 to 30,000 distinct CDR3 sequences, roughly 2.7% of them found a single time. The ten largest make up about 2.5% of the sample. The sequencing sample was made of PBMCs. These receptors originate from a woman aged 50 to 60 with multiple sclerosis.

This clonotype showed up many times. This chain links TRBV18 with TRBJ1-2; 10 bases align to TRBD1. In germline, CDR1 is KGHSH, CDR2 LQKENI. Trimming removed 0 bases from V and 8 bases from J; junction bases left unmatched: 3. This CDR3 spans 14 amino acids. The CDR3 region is CASSPPGQGKGYTF. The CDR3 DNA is TGTGCCAGCTCACCACCGGGACAGGGGAAAGGCTACACCTTC. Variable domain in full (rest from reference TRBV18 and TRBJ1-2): NAGVMQNPRHLVRRRGQEARLRCSPMKGHSHVYWYRQLPEEGLKFMVYLQKENIIDESGMPKERFSAEFPKEGPSILRIQQVVRGDSAAYFCASSPPGQGKGYTFGSGTRLTVV.

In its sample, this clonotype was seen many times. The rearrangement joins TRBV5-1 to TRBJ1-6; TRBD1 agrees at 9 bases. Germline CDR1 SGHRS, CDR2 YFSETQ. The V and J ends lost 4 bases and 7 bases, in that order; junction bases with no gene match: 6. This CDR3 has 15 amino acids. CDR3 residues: CASSENRGQNSPLHF. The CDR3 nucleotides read TGCGCCAGCAGCGAAAACAGGGGGCAGAATTCACCCCTCCACTTT.

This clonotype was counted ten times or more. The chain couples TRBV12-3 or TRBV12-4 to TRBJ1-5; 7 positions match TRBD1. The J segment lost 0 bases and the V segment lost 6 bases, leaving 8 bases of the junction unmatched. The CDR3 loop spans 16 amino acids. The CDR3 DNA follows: TGTGCCAGCAGCCAGGGGGATTTGGTTAGCAATCAGCCCCAGCATTTT. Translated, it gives CASSQGDLVSNQPQHF.

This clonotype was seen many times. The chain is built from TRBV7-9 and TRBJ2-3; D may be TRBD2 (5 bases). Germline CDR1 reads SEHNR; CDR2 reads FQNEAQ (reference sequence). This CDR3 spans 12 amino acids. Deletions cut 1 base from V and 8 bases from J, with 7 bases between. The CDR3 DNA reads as TGTGCCAGCAGCTTAGTCGGAGGTACGCAGTATTTT. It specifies CASSLVGGTQYF.

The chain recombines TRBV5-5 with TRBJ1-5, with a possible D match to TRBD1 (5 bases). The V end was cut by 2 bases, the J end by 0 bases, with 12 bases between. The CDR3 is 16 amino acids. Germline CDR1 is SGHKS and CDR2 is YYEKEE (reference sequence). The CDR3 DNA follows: TGTGCCAGCAGCTTCACAGGAACCGGTAGCAATCAGCCCCAGCATTTT. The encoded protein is CASSFTGTGSNQPQHF.

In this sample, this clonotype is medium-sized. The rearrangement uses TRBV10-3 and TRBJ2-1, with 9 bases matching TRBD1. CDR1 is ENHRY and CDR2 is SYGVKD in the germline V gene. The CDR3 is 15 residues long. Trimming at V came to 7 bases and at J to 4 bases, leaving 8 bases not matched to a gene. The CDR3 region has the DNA TGTGCCATCAAACCGGGACAGGGTGGATACAATGAGCAGTTCTTC. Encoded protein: CAIKPGQGGYNEQFF.

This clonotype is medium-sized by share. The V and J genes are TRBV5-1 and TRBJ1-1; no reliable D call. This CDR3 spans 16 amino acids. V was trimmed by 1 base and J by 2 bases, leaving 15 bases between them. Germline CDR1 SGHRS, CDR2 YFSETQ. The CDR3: CASSLLPLGTNTEAFF. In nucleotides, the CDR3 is TGCGCCAGCAGCTTGCTACCCCTCGGAACAAACACTGAAGCTTTCTTT.

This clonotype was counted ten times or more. The CDR3 is CASSPPGWVNTEAFF. Written as DNA, the CDR3 is TGTGCCAGCAGCCCTCCCGGCTGGGTGAACACTGAAGCTTTCTTT. The chain is built from TRBV3-1 and TRBJ1-1; no definite D call. The V gene lost 4 bases and the J gene lost 0 bases, with 12 bases spanning the gap. The length of the CDR3 is 15 residues. CDR1 and CDR2 (germline): LGHDT, YNNKEL (reference sequence). Filled out from reference TRBV3-1 and TRBJ1-1, the complete variable domain reads DTAVSQTPKYLVTQMGNDKSIKCEQNLGHDTMYWYKQDSKKFLKIMFSYNNKELIINETVPNRFSPKSPDKAHLNLHINSLELGDSAVYFCASSPPGWVNTEAFFGQGTRLTVV.

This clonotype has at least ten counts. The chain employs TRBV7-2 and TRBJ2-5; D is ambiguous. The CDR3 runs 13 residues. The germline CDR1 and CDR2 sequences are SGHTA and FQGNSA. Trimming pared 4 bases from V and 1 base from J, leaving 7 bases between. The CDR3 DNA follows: TGTGCCAGCAGCTGGGAACTCCAAGAGACCCAGTACTTC. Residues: CASSWELQETQYF.

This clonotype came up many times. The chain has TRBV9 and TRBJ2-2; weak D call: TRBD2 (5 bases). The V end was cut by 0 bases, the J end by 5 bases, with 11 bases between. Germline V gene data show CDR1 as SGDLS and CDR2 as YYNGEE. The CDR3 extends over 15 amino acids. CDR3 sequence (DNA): TGTGCCAGCAGCGTAGCGGGGATGGGAACCGGGGAGCTGTTTTTT. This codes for CASSVAGMGTGELFF.

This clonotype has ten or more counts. For the CDR3, the DNA is TGTGCCAGCAGTCTTGGTCGGGTGAACACTGAAGCTTTCTTT. Amino acids: CASSLGRVNTEAFF. The chain employs TRBV6-5 and TRBJ1-1, with D unresolved. Germline lookup yields CDR1 MNHEY and CDR2 SVGAGI. V lost 5 bases and J lost 0, with 10 bases in between. The CDR3 has 14 amino acids.

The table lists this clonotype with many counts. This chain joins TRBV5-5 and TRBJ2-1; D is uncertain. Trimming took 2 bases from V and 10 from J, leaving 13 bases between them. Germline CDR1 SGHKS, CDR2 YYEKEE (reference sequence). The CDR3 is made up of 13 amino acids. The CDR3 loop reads CASSFQPDREQFF. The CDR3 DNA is TGTGCCAGCAGCTTCCAGCCGGATCGCGAGCAGTTCTTC.

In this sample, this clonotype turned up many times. The CDR3 spells CASSPSGVAKNIQYF. DNA for the CDR3: TGTGCCAGCAGCCCTAGCGGGGTAGCCAAAAACATTCAGTACTTC. This chain links TRBV3-1 with TRBJ2-4; 9 bases line up with TRBD2. In germline, CDR1 is LGHDT, CDR2 YNNKEL (reference sequence). The V segment lost 4 bases and the J segment 0 bases; nucleotides outside the gene matches: 1. CDR3 length: 15 amino acids.

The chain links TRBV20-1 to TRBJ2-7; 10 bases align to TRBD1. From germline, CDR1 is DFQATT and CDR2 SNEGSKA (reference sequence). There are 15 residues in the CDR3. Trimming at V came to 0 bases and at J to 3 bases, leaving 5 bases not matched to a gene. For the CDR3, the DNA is TGCAGTGCTAGAGATTTTAGGACAGGGGGCTACGAGCAGTACTTC. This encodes CSARDFRTGGYEQYF.

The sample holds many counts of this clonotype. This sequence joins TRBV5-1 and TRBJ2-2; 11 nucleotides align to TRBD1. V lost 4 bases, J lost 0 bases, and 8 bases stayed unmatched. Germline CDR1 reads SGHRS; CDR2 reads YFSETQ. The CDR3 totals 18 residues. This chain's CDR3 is CASSLGQGGPANTGELFF. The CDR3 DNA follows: TGCGCCAGCAGCCTGGGACAGGGGGGACCCGCGAACACCGGGGAGCTGTTTTTT. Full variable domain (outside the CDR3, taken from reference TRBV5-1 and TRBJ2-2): KAGVTQTPRYLIKTRGQQVTLSCSPISGHRSVSWYQQTPGQGLQFLFEYFSETQRNKGNFPGRFSGRQFSNSRSEMNVSTLELGDSALYLCASSLGQGGPANTGELFFGEGSRLTVL.

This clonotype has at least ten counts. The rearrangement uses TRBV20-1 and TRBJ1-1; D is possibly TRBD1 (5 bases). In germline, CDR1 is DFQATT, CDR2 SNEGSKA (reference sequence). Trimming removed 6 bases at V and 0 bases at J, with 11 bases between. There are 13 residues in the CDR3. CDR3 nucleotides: TGCAGTGCCTCGGGACTACTGAACACTGAAGCTTTCTTT. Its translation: CSASGLLNTEAFF.

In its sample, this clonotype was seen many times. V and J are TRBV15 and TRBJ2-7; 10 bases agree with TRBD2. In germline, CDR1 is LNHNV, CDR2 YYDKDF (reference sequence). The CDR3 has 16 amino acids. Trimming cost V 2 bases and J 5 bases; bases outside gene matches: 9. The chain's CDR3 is CATSRSSASGRNEQYF. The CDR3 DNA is TGTGCCACCAGCAGATCCTCGGCTAGCGGGAGAAACGAGCAGTACTTC.

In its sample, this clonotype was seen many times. In DNA, the CDR3 is TGCAGTGCTAGAGATTCAGGGGGCTTAAACACCATATATTTT. Its translation is CSARDSGGLNTIYF. The chain combines TRBV20-1 with TRBJ1-3; 8 bases are shared with TRBD1. Germline assignment: CDR1 DFQATT and CDR2 SNEGSKA (reference sequence). J gave up 6 bases and V 0 bases, and 4 bases lay outside the gene matches. The CDR3 is made up of 14 amino acids.

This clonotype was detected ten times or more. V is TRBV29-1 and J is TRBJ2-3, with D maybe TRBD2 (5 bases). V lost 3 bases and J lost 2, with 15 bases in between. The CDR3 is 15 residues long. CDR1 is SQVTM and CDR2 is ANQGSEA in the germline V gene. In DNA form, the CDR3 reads TGCAGCGTTGACCCTCGGCGGGCTTCCACAGATACGCAGTATTTT. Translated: CSVDPRRASTDTQYF.

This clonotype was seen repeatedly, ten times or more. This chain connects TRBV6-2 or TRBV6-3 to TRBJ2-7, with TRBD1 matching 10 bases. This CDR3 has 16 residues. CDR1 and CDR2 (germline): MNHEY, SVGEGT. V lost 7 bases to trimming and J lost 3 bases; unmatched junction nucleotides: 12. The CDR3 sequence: CASNTLRTGGYYEQYF. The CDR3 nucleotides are TGTGCCAGCAACACACTTCGGACAGGGGGTTACTACGAGCAGTACTTC.